The 29 T cell receptor beta chains listed next were all sequenced from one sample in a study of blood T cell repertoires in COVID-19. Generated by immunoSEQ multiplex PCR, the TCRdb table keeps only in-frame clones and is missing some. The sample lists around 140,000 clones, about four fifths seen once, with about a sixth in the top ten. Material for sequencing was peripheral blood. These receptors all stem from a woman of 80 years or more with acute or convalescent COVID-19.

The V call is TRBV7-8, the J call TRBJ1-4; tentatively, D is TRBD1 (5 bases). The ends were cut back, 4 bases at V and 7 bases at J, with 10 bases in the middle. Germline CDR1 SGHVS, CDR2 FQNEAQ. This CDR3 spans 13 amino acids. Here the CDR3 reads CASSSDSLEKLFF. CDR3 bases: TGTGCCAGCAGCTCCGACAGTCTTGAAAAACTGTTTTTT.

This clone turned up a few times. The chain links TRBV6-6 to TRBJ1-1, with TRBD1 matching 8 bases. Unmatched junction bases numbered 7, after V lost 6 bases and J lost 4 bases. Germline V CDR1 and CDR2: MNHNY, SVGAGI (reference sequence). This CDR3 has 14 residues. CDR3 residues: CASSRQGRGTEAFF. The CDR3 DNA follows: TGTGCCAGCAGCCGACAGGGGAGGGGCACTGAAGCTTTCTTT.

The chain uses TRBV9 and TRBJ1-1; 8 bases fit TRBD1. Looked up from germline, CDR1 is SGDLS and CDR2 is YYNGEE. The CDR3 runs 18 residues. The junction had 14 bases not matched to a gene; V was cut back by 3 bases and J by 1 base. DNA for the CDR3: TGTGCCAGCAGCGACCCAGGGGGCAGGGGTATTGGGAACACTGAAGCTTTCTTT. Protein: CASSDPGGRGIGNTEAFF.

A few counts support this clone. The J gene is TRBJ2-3, the V gene TRBV10-3; D perhaps matches TRBD2 (6 bases). This CDR3 spans 11 amino acids. The V and J ends lost 10 bases and 3 bases respectively, with 8 bases between them. Germline lookup yields CDR1 ENHRY and CDR2 SYGVKD. The chain's CDR3 is CASGTTDTQYF. DNA of the CDR3: TGTGCCAGTGGGACTACAGATACGCAGTATTTT.

This clone was observed once. The gene calls are TRBV30 and TRBJ2-7; TRBD1 might be the D (6 bases). V gave up 3 bases and J gave up 1 base, with 13 bases separating them. The length of the CDR3 is 14 residues. CDR1 is GTSNPN, CDR2 SVGIG, per germline (reference sequence). Written as DNA, the CDR3 is TGTGCCTGGAGGAGGACAGCAACGTCCTACGAGCAGTACTTC. Translating gives CAWRRTATSYEQYF. The whole variable domain, filled in from reference TRBV30 and TRBJ2-7, reads SQTIHQWPATLVQPVGSPLSLECTVEGTSNPNLYWYRQAAGRGLQLLFYSVGIGQISSEVPQNLSASRPQDRQFILSSKKLLLSDSGFYLCAWRRTATSYEQYFGPGTRLTVT.

This clone was found many times. The gene calls are TRBV6-5 and TRBJ1-5; a possible D gene is TRBD1 (5 bases). The germline CDR1 and CDR2 sequences are MNHEY and SVGAGI. The ends were cut back, 2 bases at V and 4 bases at J, with 6 bases in the middle. The CDR3 has 13 amino acids. DNA for the CDR3: TGTGCCAGCAGTTACCAGGGTAATCAGCCCCAGCATTTT. This gives the protein CASSYQGNQPQHF.

The chain links TRBV7-2 to TRBJ2-7, with D hard to call. Trimming shortened V by 1 base and J by 0 bases, and 10 bases separated the two germline ends. This CDR3 region has 15 residues. Germline V lookup: CDR1 SGHTA, CDR2 FQGNSA. The CDR3 loop is CASSLETGFSYEQYF. CDR3 coding DNA: TGTGCCAGCAGCTTAGAGACGGGTTTCTCCTACGAGCAGTACTTC.

The V call is TRBV6-6, the J call TRBJ1-4, with D tentatively TRBD1 (5 bases). The V and J ends lost 10 bases and 6 bases respectively, with 9 bases between them. The germline gives CDR1 MNHNY, CDR2 SVGAGI (reference sequence). This CDR3 is built from 11 residues. In DNA, the CDR3 is TGTGCCACTTCGGGGGATGAAAAACTGTTTTTT. Translating it yields CATSGDEKLFF.

This sequence joins TRBV11-2 and TRBJ1-6; 8 bases fit TRBD1. V dropped 4 bases and J dropped 5; count of bases not matched to a gene: 4. The germline gives CDR1 SGHAT, CDR2 FQNNGV. This CDR3 is built from 15 residues. The CDR3, as DNA: TGTGCCAGCAGCTACACGGGACAGGATAATTCACCCCTCCACTTT. Translation: CASSYTGQDNSPLHF.

The chain carries TRBV9 and TRBJ2-1; no clear D. Trimming cost V 0 bases and J 5 bases, with 9 bases left between them. This CDR3 comprises 14 residues. Germline CDR1 is SGDLS and CDR2 is YYNGEE. The CDR3 sequence is CASSVGARNNEQFF. The CDR3 DNA reads as TGTGCCAGCAGCGTAGGAGCTAGGAACAATGAGCAGTTCTTC.

As regards this clone: This sample also contains other DNA sequences that code for the same CDR3. The chain recombines TRBV6-2 or TRBV6-3 with TRBJ2-1; 9 bases are a match to TRBD2. Per germline, CDR1 MNHEY and CDR2 SVGEGT. The CDR3 has 17 amino acids. J lost 2 bases, V lost 0 bases, and 5 bases had no gene match. The DNA for the CDR3 is TGTGCCAGCAGTTACTCGAGGCTAGCGGGAACCTACAATGAGCAGTTCTTC. This codes for CASSYSRLAGTYNEQFF.

The chain combines TRBV30 with TRBJ1-1; 7 positions match TRBD1. Trimming removed 3 bases from V and 7 bases from J; junction bases left unmatched: 8. Germline V lookup: CDR1 GTSNPN, CDR2 SVGIG (reference sequence). The CDR3 consists of 13 residues. CDR3 region: CAWRTPGGNEAFF. The CDR3 DNA sequence: TGTGCCTGGAGGACCCCAGGGGGAAATGAAGCTTTCTTT.

The rearrangement joins TRBV5-6 to TRBJ2-7; TRBD1 agrees at 9 bases. The V segment lost 4 bases and the J segment 3 bases; nucleotides outside the gene matches: 5. CDR3 size: 14 residues. Looked up from germline, CDR1 is SGHDT and CDR2 is YYEEEE. Here the CDR3 DNA reads TGTGCCAGCAGCCTGGGACAGGGCATCTACGAGCAGTACTTC. Its protein is CASSLGQGIYEQYF. Full variable domain (rest looked up from reference TRBV5-6 and TRBJ2-7): DAGVTQSPTHLIKTRGQQVTLRCSPKSGHDTVSWYQQALGQGPQFIFQYYEEEERQRGNFPDRFSGHQFPNYSSELNVNALLLGDSALYLCASSLGQGIYEQYFGPGTRLTVT.

A remark on this clone: The sample contains more than one DNA sequence encoding this CDR3. The chain is built from TRBV6-5 and TRBJ1-1; 8 nucleotides line up with TRBD1. V was pared by 6 bases and J by 1 base, with 4 bases of the junction left unmatched. The germline CDR1 and CDR2 sequences are MNHEY and SVGAGI. The CDR3 loop spans 14 amino acids. In DNA, the CDR3 is TGTGCCAGCAGGGACAGGGTGGGGAACACTGAAGCTTTCTTT. Protein sequence: CASRDRVGNTEAFF.

This clone occurred once. The chain couples TRBV5-4 to TRBJ2-3; 8 bases are shared with TRBD2. In germline, CDR1 is SGHNT, CDR2 YYREEE (reference sequence). The CDR3 consists of 18 residues. With V trimmed by 4 bases and J by 0 bases, 13 bases remained unmatched. CDR3 region: CASSPTSGGGPSTDTQYF. The CDR3 DNA follows: TGTGCCAGCAGCCCCACTAGCGGAGGGGGACCTAGCACAGATACGCAGTATTTT.

CDR3 sequence reads: CASSYGLAGGTPYNEQFF. CDR3 nucleotide sequence: TGTGCCAGCAGTTACGGGCTAGCGGGAGGGACCCCCTACAATGAGCAGTTCTTC. The chain links TRBV6-2 or TRBV6-3 to TRBJ2-1, with 12 nucleotides matching TRBD2. This CDR3 region has 18 residues. The V gene's germline CDR1 is MNHEY and CDR2 SVGEGT. V lost 2 bases to trimming and J lost 2 bases; unmatched junction nucleotides: 7.

The chain couples TRBV5-1 to TRBJ1-2, with 9 positions matching TRBD1. Germline V gene sequence: CDR1 SGHRS, CDR2 YFSETQ. The CDR3 length is 18 residues. The V and J ends lost 3 bases and 1 base, in that order; junction bases with no gene match: 13. The CDR3 loop is CASSSMPGQGAFNYGYTF. The CDR3 coding sequence is TGCGCCAGCAGCTCCATGCCGGGACAGGGCGCGTTTAACTATGGCTACACCTTC.

The gene calls are TRBV6-2 or TRBV6-3 and TRBJ2-2, with D unclear. The CDR3 sequence is 12 residues long. Germline assignment: CDR1 MNHEY and CDR2 SVGEGT. V dropped 2 bases and J dropped 9 bases, with 7 bases sitting between them. The DNA of the CDR3 is TGTGCCAGCAGTTACCCGACATGGGAGCTGTTTTTT. Amino acids: CASSYPTWELFF.

This clone was picked up a small number of times. The rearrangement uses TRBV7-2 and TRBJ1-1; no definite D call. The CDR3 loop spans 15 amino acids. V was trimmed by 1 base and J by 4 bases, leaving 13 bases between them. Per germline, CDR1 SGHTA and CDR2 FQGNSA. CDR3 bases: TGTGCCAGCAGCTTAGGGTCAGGCTGGGCCACTGAAGCTTTCTTT. This gives the protein CASSLGSGWATEAFF.

The chain couples TRBV7-9 to TRBJ1-5; 8 bases are shared with TRBD1. This CDR3 comprises 17 residues. Germline V gene lookup returns CDR1 SEHNR and CDR2 FQNEAQ (reference sequence). V was pared by 5 bases and J by 5 bases, with 14 bases of the junction left unmatched. The CDR3 DNA reads as TGTGCCAGCAGCCGAGGACAGGGTGGATCATACGATCAGCCCCAGCATTTT. Amino acids: CASSRGQGGSYDQPQHF.

The CDR3 bases are TGTGCCAGCGGTTGGGGCCTCGCAGATACGCAGTATTTT. It codes for CASGWGLADTQYF. The rearrangement links TRBV12-3 or TRBV12-4 to TRBJ2-3, with a tentative D call TRBD1 (5 bases). The CDR3 length is 13 residues. Trimming took off 8 bases at V and 4 bases at J, with 13 bases between the two ends.

In this sample, this clone turned up once. This chain uses TRBV19 with TRBJ2-6, with 9 bases that match TRBD1. The CDR3 covers 18 residues. V was pared by 8 bases and J by 0 bases, with 11 bases of the junction left unmatched. Germline V CDR1 and CDR2: LNHDA, SQIVND (reference sequence). CDR3 nucleotides: TGTGCCAGTTCCAGGGGGGGACAGGGCCTCTCTGGGGCCAACGTCCTGACTTTC. Translation: CASSRGGQGLSGANVLTF.

This chain connects TRBV5-8 to TRBJ2-3; a weak D match, TRBD1 (5 bases). Germline V lookup: CDR1 SGHTS, CDR2 YDEGEE. The CDR3 spans 15 residues. Trimming removed 4 bases at V and 1 base at J, with 13 bases between. CDR3 DNA sequence: TGTGCCAGCAGCCAAGGACAAGTTGGCACAGATACGCAGTATTTT. The encoded protein is CASSQGQVGTDTQYF.

The chain is built from TRBV5-4 and TRBJ2-1; tentatively, D is TRBD2 (5 bases). V lost 0 bases to trimming and J lost 9 bases, with 10 bases between them. In germline, CDR1 is SGHNT, CDR2 YYREEE (reference sequence). The CDR3 extends over 13 amino acids. Here the CDR3 reads CASSLDGGGEQFF. CDR3 nucleotide sequence: TGTGCCAGCAGCTTGGATGGAGGAGGTGAGCAGTTCTTC.

The gene calls are TRBV6-4 and TRBJ1-6; D is unclear. Germline CDR1 MRHNA, CDR2 SNTAGT. Deletions cut 3 bases from V and 0 bases from J, with 15 bases between. The CDR3 runs 18 residues. DNA for the CDR3: TGTGCCAGCAGTGATCGGAGGACCCTAAGCTCCTATAATTCACCCCTCCACTTT. Residues: CASSDRRTLSSYNSPLHF.

The chain joins TRBV7-9 to TRBJ2-1; 8 bases are shared with TRBD2. After removal of 5 bases from V and 0 bases from J, the junction contained 3 bases not matched to a gene. The CDR3 has 15 amino acids. Germline V CDR1 and CDR2: SEHNR, FQNEAQ (reference sequence). The CDR3 bases are TGTGCCAGCAGCCGGGAGGGCCGCTCCTACAATGAGCAGTTCTTC. It is translated as CASSREGRSYNEQFF. The variable domain in full, completed from reference TRBV7-9 and TRBJ2-1, reads DTGVSQNPRHKITKRGQNVTFRCDPISEHNRLYWYRQTLGQGPEFLTYFQNEAQLEKSRLLSDRFSAERPKGSFSTLEIQRTEQGDSAMYLCASSREGRSYNEQFFGPGTRLTVL.

The V call is TRBV7-9, the J call TRBJ1-2, with D unresolved. The CDR3 runs 14 residues. The germline V and J ends were trimmed by 5 bases and 1 base, with 11 bases remaining between them. Per the germline V gene, CDR1 is SEHNR and CDR2 is FQNEAQ (reference sequence). CDR3 sequence reads: CASSVAEYNYGYTF. In nucleotides, the CDR3 is TGTGCCAGCAGCGTGGCGGAATATAACTATGGCTACACCTTC.

The CDR3 coding sequence is TGTGCCAGCAGCGCCCGGGGAGACTACAATGAGCAGTTCTTC. Its protein product is CASSARGDYNEQFF. The chain has TRBV5-4 and TRBJ2-1; weak D call: TRBD2 (5 bases). The CDR3 has 14 residues. Germline CDR1 reads SGHNT; CDR2 reads YYREEE (reference sequence). V was trimmed by 4 bases and J by 3 bases, leaving 11 bases between them.

This clone has only one observation. The chain uses TRBV29-1 and TRBJ2-5; 13 positions match TRBD2. The germline CDR1 and CDR2 sequences are SQVTM and ANQGSEA. With 4 bases clipped from V and 1 base from J, the junction kept 6 bases outside the gene matches. The CDR3 contains 16 residues. For the CDR3, the DNA is TGCAGCGTTGGAGGGACTAGCGGGGCCTTCCAAGAGACCCAGTACTTC. Its translation is CSVGGTSGAFQETQYF. The full variable domain, in which reference TRBV29-1 and TRBJ2-5 provide the parts outside the CDR3, is SAVISQKPSRDICQRGTSLTIQCQVDSQVTMMFWYRQQPGQSLTLIATANQGSEATYESGFVIDKFPISRPNLTFSTLTVSNMSPEDSSIYLCSVGGTSGAFQETQYFGPGTRLLVL.